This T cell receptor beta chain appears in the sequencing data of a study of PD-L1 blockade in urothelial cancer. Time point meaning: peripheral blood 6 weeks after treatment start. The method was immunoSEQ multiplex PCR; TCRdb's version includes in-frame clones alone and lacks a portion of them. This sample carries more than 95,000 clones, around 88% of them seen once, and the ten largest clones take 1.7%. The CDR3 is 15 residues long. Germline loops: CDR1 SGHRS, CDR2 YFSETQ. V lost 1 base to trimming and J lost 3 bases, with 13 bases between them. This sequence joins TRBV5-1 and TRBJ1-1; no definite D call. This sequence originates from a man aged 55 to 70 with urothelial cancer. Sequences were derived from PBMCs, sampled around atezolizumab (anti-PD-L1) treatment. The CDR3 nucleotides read TGCGCCAGCAGCTTGTTTACGGGTCCGGACACTGAAGCTTTCTTT. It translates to CASSLFTGPDTEAFF.